This passage covers 16 T cell receptor beta chains from one sample sequenced in a study of T-cell memory formation after mild COVID-19. TCRdb reanalysed the 5' RACE reads using MiXCR and keeps one entry per CDR3 protein. The sample consists of under 250,000 distinct CDR3 sequences, more than 8% of them appearing once. The sequenced material came from PBMCs or a T cell subset sorted from them (not recorded which). The receptors stem from a man between 18 and 35 years old who had mild COVID-19 (a few samples of this study predate the infection). Cell type and time point are not known.

This clonotype was seen many times. The chain combines TRBV24-1 with TRBJ2-5; D is ambiguous. The germline gives CDR1 KGHDR, CDR2 SFDVKD. The V gene lost 4 bases and the J gene lost 5 bases, with 16 bases spanning the gap. The CDR3 totals 15 residues. The CDR3 DNA is TGTGCCACCAGTGACTCCAGACCCGGGCATGAGACCCAGTACTTC. Protein product: CATSDSRPGHETQYF.

This clonotype came up a few times. This chain connects TRBV28 to TRBJ2-3, with D possibly TRBD1 on 6 matching bases. This CDR3 is 14 amino acids long. Per the germline V gene, CDR1 is MDHEN and CDR2 is SYDVKM. The V gene lost 5 bases and the J gene lost 3 bases, with 12 bases spanning the gap. The CDR3 DNA reads TGTGCCAGCAGTGCCCCAGGGGAAACAGATACGCAGTATTTT. Encoded protein: CASSAPGETDTQYF. The full variable domain, its missing parts supplied by reference TRBV28 and TRBJ2-3, is DVKVTQSSRYLVKRTGEKVFLECVQDMDHENMFWYRQDPGLGLRLIYFSYDVKMKEKGDIPEGYSVSREKKERFSLILESASTNQTSMYLCASSAPGETDTQYFGPGTRLTVL.

Only a few counts were recorded for this clonotype. The gene calls are TRBV20-1 and TRBJ1-4; D unresolved. This CDR3 is 12 amino acids long. Trimming removed 5 bases at V and 4 bases at J, with 8 bases between. Per germline, CDR1 DFQATT and CDR2 SNEGSKA (reference sequence). The CDR3 DNA reads TGCAGTGCTGCGGGCTATAATGAAAAACTGTTTTTT. Its translation: CSAAGYNEKLFF.

In this sample, this clonotype turned up a few times. This sequence joins TRBV6-2 or TRBV6-3 and TRBJ2-5; tentatively, D is TRBD1 or TRBD2 (5 bases each). The V gene's germline CDR1 is MNHEY and CDR2 SVGEGT. The germline V and J ends were trimmed by 6 bases and 3 bases, with 14 bases remaining between them. The CDR3 has 14 amino acids. The CDR3 bases are TGTGCCAGCAGCGAGTACCGGGGCGAAGAGACCCAGTACTTC. Protein sequence: CASSEYRGEETQYF.

This clonotype showed up many times. The rearrangement joins TRBV9 to TRBJ2-4, with 7 bases aligning to TRBD1. CDR1 and CDR2 (germline): SGDLS, YYNGEE. The CDR3 is 14 amino acids. V lost 4 bases to trimming and J lost 6 bases; unmatched junction nucleotides: 7. CDR3 amino acids: CASSPDGQANIQYF. CDR3 bases: TGTGCCAGCAGCCCTGACGGACAGGCAAACATTCAGTACTTC.

This clonotype was recorded a few times. The chain joins TRBV20-1 to TRBJ2-1, with 10 nucleotides matching TRBD1. The V gene's germline CDR1 is DFQATT and CDR2 SNEGSKA (reference sequence). V lost 3 bases and J lost 2; bases outside the gene matches: 10. This CDR3 contains 17 residues. The CDR3 DNA sequence: TGCAGTGCTAGGGATCCGCTGACAGGGGGCACCTACAATGAGCAGTTCTTC. This codes for CSARDPLTGGTYNEQFF.

J is TRBJ2-1 and V is TRBV10-3; 11 bases are shared with TRBD2. Germline CDR1 and CDR2: ENHRY and SYGVKD. Trimming took 5 bases from V and 8 from J; bases not matched to a gene: 8. This CDR3 is built from 15 residues. CDR3 residues: CAISLAGGQLYEQFF. CDR3 DNA: TGTGCCATCAGTTTAGCGGGGGGGCAGTTGTATGAGCAGTTCTTC.

Turning to this clonotype: Since a much larger clone is just one base distant, this may be a read error. The rearrangement links TRBV5-1 to TRBJ2-1; D not certain. The V end lost 0 bases, the J end lost 14 bases, and 9 bases lay between the germline ends. CDR1 and CDR2 from the germline V gene are SGHRS and YFSETQ. The CDR3 has 11 amino acids. The CDR3 loop reads CASSLATVKFF. The DNA for the CDR3 is TGCGCCAGCAGCTTGGCGACTGTTAAGTTCTTC.

This clonotype showed up many times. The V gene is TRBV12-3 or TRBV12-4, the J gene TRBJ1-2; no firm D call. The CDR3 is 12 amino acids. V was pared by 3 bases and J by 4 bases, with 6 bases between. CDR3 nucleotides: TGTGCCAGCAGTTTGGAAGGCTATGGCTACACCTTC. Its translation: CASSLEGYGYTF.

The chain links TRBV5-1 to TRBJ2-7; 15 bases are shared with TRBD2. V lost 4 bases to trimming and J lost 3 bases; unmatched junction nucleotides: 8. The germline V gene has CDR1 SGHRS and CDR2 YFSETQ. This CDR3 region has 17 residues. The DNA for the CDR3 is TGCGCCAGCAGCGTAAGCTGGGGACTAGCGGGGGGCTACGAGCAGTACTTC. Protein product: CASSVSWGLAGGYEQYF.

This rearrangement joins TRBV20-1 to TRBJ1-2, with D perhaps TRBD1 (6 bases). The germline gives CDR1 DFQATT, CDR2 SNEGSKA (reference sequence). Trimming left V 5 bases short and J 4 bases short, with 17 bases between. The CDR3 consists of 14 residues. The CDR3 DNA is TGCAGTGCTCCGCACAGGGATGCGGGCTATGGCTACACCTTC. Amino acid sequence: CSAPHRDAGYGYTF.

This clonotype was seen ten or more times. The chain links TRBV28 to TRBJ1-1; TRBD1 is a possible D gene (5 bases). The V end was cut by 1 base, the J end by 4 bases, with 19 bases between. Per the germline V gene, CDR1 is MDHEN and CDR2 is SYDVKM. The CDR3 is 17 amino acids. The CDR3 region has the DNA TGTGCCAGCAGTTTATCGGGGTTGGTGGGAAGGGGCACTGAAGCTTTCTTT. Protein product: CASSLSGLVGRGTEAFF.

The chain uses TRBV5-5 and TRBJ2-2; D is uncertain. The CDR3 spans 11 residues. CDR1 SGHKS and CDR2 YYEKEE come from the germline V gene (reference sequence). V was cut by 3 bases and J by 7 bases, with 4 bases left in between. This chain's CDR3 is CASSWVGELFF. The CDR3 nucleotides are TGTGCCAGCAGCTGGGTCGGGGAGCTGTTTTTT.

Only a few counts were recorded for this clonotype. The J gene is TRBJ2-7, the V gene TRBV6-1, with D hard to call. Germline values: CDR1 MNHNS, CDR2 SASEGT. The CDR3 has 15 residues. Trimming removed 2 bases at V and 2 bases at J, with 13 bases between. This chain's CDR3 is CASSENILGTYEQYF. Written as DNA, the CDR3 is TGTGCCAGCAGTGAAAATATTCTGGGAACCTACGAGCAGTACTTC.

V is TRBV5-1 and J is TRBJ1-4; TRBD1 agrees at 7 bases. V lost 3 bases to trimming and J lost 6 bases; unmatched junction nucleotides: 5. This CDR3 has 14 amino acids. The germline CDR1 and CDR2 sequences are SGHRS and YFSETQ. The chain's CDR3 is CASSSGRGDEKLFF. CDR3 DNA: TGCGCCAGCAGCTCGGGCAGGGGGGATGAAAAACTGTTTTTT. Filled out from reference TRBV5-1 and TRBJ1-4, the complete variable domain reads KAGVTQTPRYLIKTRGQQVTLSCSPISGHRSVSWYQQTPGQGLQFLFEYFSETQRNKGNFPGRFSGRQFSNSRSEMNVSTLELGDSALYLCASSSGRGDEKLFFGSGTQLSVL.

The sample holds a few counts of this clonotype. The chain recombines TRBV9 with TRBJ2-2; possibly TRBD2 for D (6 bases). V was shortened by 5 bases and J by 1 base, with 27 bases between the two germline ends. The V gene's germline CDR1 is SGDLS and CDR2 YYNGEE. CDR3 length: 20 amino acids. CDR3 bases: TGTGCCAGCAGTCAAGGGAGGCGAGGAGGTCGGGCGATGAACACCGGGGAGCTGTTTTTT. It codes for CASSQGRRGGRAMNTGELFF.